This entry describes one T cell receptor beta chain. Its antigen is unidentified. Primers included in the PCR were 60 Vbeta and 13 Jbeta primers. Sequenced by immunoSEQ multiplex PCR; TCRdb stores in-frame clones only, minus some. The table has approximately 39,000 clones, 55% to 75% seen once. This sample is drawn from a study of cytomegalovirus exposure and HLA in healthy donors. Broader study findings: The dataset shows that most TCR sequences were rare, while some public TCRs occurred in many donors.

In germline, CDR1 is LGHNA, CDR2 YNFKEQ. V lost 0 bases, J lost 5 bases, and 14 bases lay in between. The CDR3 extends over 16 amino acids. The source material was PBMCs. The chain carries TRBV4-2 and TRBJ2-1; the D is unclear. The receptor was derived from a man aged 25-40 years in good health and CMV-seronegative. CDR3 residues: CASSQDVTAANNEQFF. DNA for the CDR3: TGTGCCAGCAGCCAAGATGTGACCGCGGCGAACAATGAGCAGTTCTTC.